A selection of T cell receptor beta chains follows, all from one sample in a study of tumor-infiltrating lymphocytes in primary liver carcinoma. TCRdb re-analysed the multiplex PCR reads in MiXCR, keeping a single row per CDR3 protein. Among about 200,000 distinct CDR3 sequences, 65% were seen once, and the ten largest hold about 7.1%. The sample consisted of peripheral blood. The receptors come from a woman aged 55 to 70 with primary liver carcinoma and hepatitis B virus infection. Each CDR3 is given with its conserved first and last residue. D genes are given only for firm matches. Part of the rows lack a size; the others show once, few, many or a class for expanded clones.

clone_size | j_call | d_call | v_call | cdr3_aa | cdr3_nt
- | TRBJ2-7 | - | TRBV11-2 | CASNPGGAREQYF | TGTGCCAGCAACCCAGGCGGGGCCCGCGAGCAATACTTC
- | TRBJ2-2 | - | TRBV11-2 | CASSLAANTGEPFF | TGTGCCAGCAGCTTAGCCGCGAACACCGGGGAGCCGTTTTTC
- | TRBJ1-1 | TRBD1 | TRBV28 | CASTLIKTGADTEAFF | TGTGCCAGCACCCTAATTAAGACAGGGGCTGACACTGAAGCTTTCTTT
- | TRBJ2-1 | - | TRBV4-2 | CANNTSSYNEQFF | TGTGCCAACAATACTAGCTCCTACAATGAGCAGTTCTTC
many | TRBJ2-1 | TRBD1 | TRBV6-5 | CASSPGQGFLWEQFF | TGTGCCAGCAGCCCCGGACAGGGGTTTCTATGGGAGCAGTTCTTC
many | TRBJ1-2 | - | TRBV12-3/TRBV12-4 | CASSLRAWGYTF | TGTGCCAGCAGTTTGAGAGCTTGGGGCTACACCTTC
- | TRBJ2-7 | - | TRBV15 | CATSRGTFLGGREQYF | TGTGCCACCAGCAGAGGGACCTTCCTGGGGGGTCGCGAGCAGTACTTC
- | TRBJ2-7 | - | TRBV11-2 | CASSLGGAPYEQYF | TGTGCCAGCAGTCTTGGGGGGGCCCCCTACGAGCAGTACTTC
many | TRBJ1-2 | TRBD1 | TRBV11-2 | CASSQGGQGIGYTF | TGTGCCAGCAGCCAGGGGGGACAGGGCATTGGCTACACCTTC
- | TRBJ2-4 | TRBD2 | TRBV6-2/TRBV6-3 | CASSRRGGENIQYF | TGTGCCAGCAGTCGCCGGGGGGGCGAAAACATTCAGTACTTC
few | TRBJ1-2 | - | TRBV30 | CACFGNYGYTF | TGTGCCTGTTTCGGTAACTATGGCTACACCTTC
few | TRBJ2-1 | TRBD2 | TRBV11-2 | CASSLAGGPGDEQFF | TGTGCCAGCAGCTTAGCGGGAGGGCCGGGGGATGAGCAGTTCTTC
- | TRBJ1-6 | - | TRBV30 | CAWRRGENSPLHF | TGTGCCTGGAGGCGGGGGGAGAATTCACCCCTCCACTTT
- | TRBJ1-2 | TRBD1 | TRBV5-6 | CASSLTGDLIYGYTF | TGTGCCAGCAGCTTGACAGGGGACTTGATCTATGGCTACACCTTC
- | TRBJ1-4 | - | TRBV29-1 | CSVGGDGEKPFF | TGCAGCGTTGGAGGGGACGGTGAAAAACCATTTTTT
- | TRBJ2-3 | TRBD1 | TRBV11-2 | CASSRLTGGETTSIDTQYF | TGTGCCAGCAGCCGCCTGACAGGGGGCGAAACCACTAGCATAGATACGCAATATTTT
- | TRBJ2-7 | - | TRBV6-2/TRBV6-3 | CASTFREGRNYGQYF | TGTGCCAGCACCTTTCGAGAGGGGCGAAACTACGGGCAGTACTTC
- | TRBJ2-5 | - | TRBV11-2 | CASSLAVCAGVRTQYF | TGTGCCAGCAGCTTAGCGGTCTGTGCAGGGGTCCGGACCCAGTACTTC
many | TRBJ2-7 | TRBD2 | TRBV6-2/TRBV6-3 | CASRESGSYEQYF | TGTGCCAGCAGGGAAAGCGGGAGCTACGAGCAGTACTTC
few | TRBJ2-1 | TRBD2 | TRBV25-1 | CASSEFRTSPSLNEQFF | TGTGCCAGCAGTGAATTCAGGACTAGCCCTTCTCTCAATGAGCAGTTCTTC
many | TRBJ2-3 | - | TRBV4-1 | CASSQPGGIAFHGTDTQYF | TGCGCCAGCAGCCAACCAGGGGGGATAGCCTTCCACGGCACAGATACGCAGTATTTT
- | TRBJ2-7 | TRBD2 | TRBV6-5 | CASSREGSGGDEQYF | TGTGCCAGCAGCAGGGAAGGATCGGGGGGGGACGAGCAGTACTTC
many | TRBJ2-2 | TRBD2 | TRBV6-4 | CASRRGGPDTGELFF | TGTGCCAGCAGGCGGGGGGGGCCGGACACCGGGGAGCTGTTTTTT
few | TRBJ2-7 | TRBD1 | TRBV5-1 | CASSLSRVSGQGYQQYF | TGCGCCAGCAGCTTGTCCAGGGTGTCGGGACAGGGATACCAGCAGTACTTC
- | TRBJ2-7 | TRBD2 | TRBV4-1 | CASMLTSGSYEQYF | TGCGCCAGCATGCTTACTAGCGGGAGCTACGAGCAGTATTTC